The 32 T cell receptor beta chains reported below all come from one sample, sequenced in a study of OX40 agonist ivuxolimab in advanced cancers. The protocol was immunoSEQ multiplex PCR, while the TCRdb copy is restricted to in-frame clones and leaves out a portion. The sample has under 80,000 clones; 86% are singletons. This sample comprised CD4+ or CD8+ T cells sorted from blood, obtained in a trial of the OX40 agonist ivuxolimab. These receptors were obtained from an adult with an advanced solid tumor such as melanoma, head and neck, liver or kidney cancer.

The rearrangement joins TRBV6-1 to TRBJ1-1; D call uncertain. V was trimmed by 6 bases and J by 3 bases, leaving 5 bases between them. This CDR3 spans 11 amino acids. Germline V gene sequence: CDR1 MNHNS, CDR2 SASEGT. CDR3 bases: TGTGCCAGCAGGGTGGACACTGAAGCTTTCTTT. The encoded protein is CASRVDTEAFF.

This sequence joins TRBV7-8 and TRBJ2-1; D unresolved. Trimming took off 2 bases at V and 7 bases at J, with 12 bases between the two ends. The CDR3 consists of 14 residues. The germline V gene encodes CDR1 SGHVS and CDR2 FQNEAQ. The CDR3 here is CASSLLIGVNEQFF. For the CDR3, the DNA is TGTGCCAGCAGCTTACTGATTGGAGTGAATGAGCAGTTCTTC. The full variable domain, completed using reference TRBV7-8 and TRBJ2-1, is GAGVSQSPRYKVAKRGQDVALRCDPISGHVSLFWYQQALGQGPEFLTYFQNEAQLDKSGLPSDRFFAERPEGSVSTLKIQRTQQEDSAVYLCASSLLIGVNEQFFGPGTRLTVL.

This clone has just a few counts. The chain employs TRBV29-1 and TRBJ2-1, with no clear D. The ends were cut back, 2 bases at V and 15 bases at J, with 11 bases in the middle. The CDR3 contains 10 residues. From germline, CDR1 is SQVTM and CDR2 ANQGSEA. CDR3 protein: CSVENSVRFF. CDR3 in DNA: TGCAGCGTTGAAAACTCCGTCCGGTTCTTC.

The rearrangement joins TRBV6-1 to TRBJ2-1; 9 bases agree with TRBD2. CDR3 length: 17 residues. Germline assignment: CDR1 MNHNS and CDR2 SASEGT. V lost 2 bases, J lost 3 bases, and 8 bases stayed unmatched. The CDR3, as DNA: TGTGCCAGCAGTGAACAATTAGCGGGAGCTTTCTACAATGAGCAGTTCTTC. Encoded protein: CASSEQLAGAFYNEQFF.

This clone has just a few counts. This chain uses TRBV7-9 with TRBJ1-5; the match to TRBD1 covers 7 bases. Germline values: CDR1 SEHNR, CDR2 FQNEAQ (reference sequence). There are 14 residues in the CDR3. Trimming at V came to 6 bases and at J to 5 bases, leaving 7 bases not matched to a gene. CDR3 residues: CASSSDREDQPQHF. CDR3 nucleotide sequence: TGTGCCAGCAGTTCTGACAGGGAAGATCAGCCCCAGCATTTT.

The V gene is TRBV4-1, the J gene TRBJ1-6; a weak D match, TRBD1 (5 bases). Germline V gene lookup returns CDR1 MGHRA and CDR2 YSYEKL. The V gene lost 0 bases and the J gene lost 7 bases, with 13 bases spanning the gap. The CDR3 length is 16 residues. This chain's CDR3 is CASSQETGVGNSPLHF. The CDR3 DNA reads TGCGCCAGCAGCCAAGAAACAGGCGTGGGGAATTCACCCCTCCACTTT.

V usage is TRBV7-2 and J usage is TRBJ2-2; 8 nucleotides line up with TRBD1. The CDR3 length is 13 residues. CDR1 is SGHTA, CDR2 FQGNSA, per germline. Trimming took 5 bases from V and 7 from J; bases not matched to a gene: 3. CDR3 nucleotides: TGTGCCAGCAGCCGGACAGGGAACGGGGAGCTGTTTTTT. Translated, it gives CASSRTGNGELFF. The variable domain in full, completed from reference TRBV7-2 and TRBJ2-2, reads GAGVSQSPSNKVTEKGKDVELRCDPISGHTALYWYRQSLGQGLEFLIYFQGNSAPDKSGLPSDRFSAERTGGSVSTLTIQRTQQEDSAVYLCASSRTGNGELFFGEGSRLTVL.

The genes are TRBV2 and TRBJ1-5; D unresolved. The CDR3 is made up of 15 amino acids. The germline gives CDR1 SNHLY, CDR2 FYNNEI. V dropped 8 bases and J dropped 0 bases, with 14 bases sitting between them. CDR3 region: CASGVLGSSNQPQHF. DNA for the CDR3: TGTGCCAGCGGTGTGTTGGGCAGTAGCAATCAGCCCCAGCATTTT. Drawing the rest from reference TRBV2 and TRBJ1-5, the complete variable domain is EPEVTQTPSHQVTQMGQEVILRCVPISNHLYFYWYRQILGQKVEFLVSFYNNEISEKSEIFDDQFSVERPDGSNFTLKIRSTKLEDSAMYFCASGVLGSSNQPQHFGDGTRLSIL.

This clone was seen a few times. The chain uses TRBV9 and TRBJ1-2; 10 bases are a match to TRBD1. Germline CDR1 reads SGDLS; CDR2 reads YYNGEE. The V segment lost 3 bases and the J segment 6 bases; nucleotides outside the gene matches: 8. The CDR3 runs to 15 residues. Here the CDR3 DNA reads TGTGCCAGCAGCGCTTCTTCGGGACAGGGGAATGGCTACACCTTC. It is translated as CASSASSGQGNGYTF.

This chain uses TRBV27 with TRBJ2-3; no definite D call. CDR1 and CDR2 from the germline V gene are MNHEY and SMNVEV (reference sequence). The CDR3 extends over 13 amino acids. V lost 3 bases and J 1 base, leaving 5 bases between the germline ends. The CDR3 DNA follows: TGTGCCAGCAGTTTCCAGGGCACAGATACGCAGTATTTT. Protein: CASSFQGTDTQYF.

The chain links TRBV5-1 to TRBJ2-3; 9 nucleotides match TRBD1. Germline CDR1 is SGHRS and CDR2 is YFSETQ. Trimming cost V 1 base and J 5 bases; bases outside gene matches: 5. The CDR3 runs to 15 residues. In nucleotides, the CDR3 is TGCGCCAGCAGCTTGTATGGACAGGGGTTAGATACGCAGTATTTT. It translates to CASSLYGQGLDTQYF. The full variable domain, with the rest looked up from reference TRBV5-1 and TRBJ2-3, is KAGVTQTPRYLIKTRGQQVTLSCSPISGHRSVSWYQQTPGQGLQFLFEYFSETQRNKGNFPGRFSGRQFSNSRSEMNVSTLELGDSALYLCASSLYGQGLDTQYFGPGTRLTVL.

The chain carries TRBV28 and TRBJ2-2, with a tentative D call TRBD1 (5 bases). CDR1 is MDHEN, CDR2 SYDVKM, per germline. This CDR3 is built from 15 residues. The ends were cut back, 7 bases at V and 4 bases at J, with 16 bases in the middle. CDR3 region: CASIPRRGTTGELFF. The CDR3 DNA follows: TGTGCCAGCATCCCCAGAAGGGGTACCACCGGGGAGCTGTTTTTT. Supplemented by reference TRBV28 and TRBJ2-2, the full variable domain reads DVKVTQSSRYLVKRTGEKVFLECVQDMDHENMFWYRQDPGLGLRLIYFSYDVKMKEKGDIPEGYSVSREKKERFSLILESASTNQTSMYLCASIPRRGTTGELFFGEGSRLTVL.

The chain couples TRBV19 to TRBJ1-5; D ambiguous. V lost 6 bases and J lost 1, with 10 bases in between. Looked up from germline, CDR1 is LNHDA and CDR2 is SQIVND (reference sequence). CDR3 length: 14 residues. The CDR3 nucleotides read TGTGCCAGTAGGAGGGAGCTAAGCAATCAGCCCCAGCATTTT. Protein product: CASRRELSNQPQHF.

The CDR3 sequence: CASRRDRRVTGELFF. In nucleotides, the CDR3 is TGTGCCAGCAGACGGGACCGAAGGGTGACCGGGGAGCTGTTTTTT. The genes are TRBV6-6 and TRBJ2-2; D assignment may be TRBD1 or TRBD2 (5 bases each). The CDR3 contains 15 residues. The germline CDR1 and CDR2 sequences are MNHNY and SVGAGI (reference sequence). V was pared by 6 bases and J by 5 bases, with 16 bases between.

The table lists this clone with a count of one. The genes are TRBV19 and TRBJ1-4; D is uncertain. V dropped 3 bases and J dropped 13 bases, with 21 bases sitting between them. Germline values: CDR1 LNHDA, CDR2 SQIVND (reference sequence). The CDR3 is made up of 15 amino acids. This CDR3 reads CASSITRERVRRLFF. CDR3 in DNA: TGTGCCAGTAGTATTACCCGAGAAAGAGTTAGGCGACTGTTTTTT. The whole variable domain, remainder taken from reference TRBV19 and TRBJ1-4, is DGGITQSPKYLFRKEGQNVTLSCEQNLNHDAMYWYRQDPGQGLRLIYYSQIVNDFQKGDIAEGYSVSREKKESFPLTVTSAQKNPTAFYLCASSITRERVRRLFFGSGTQLSVL.

The chain joins TRBV7-2 to TRBJ2-3; 11 bases map to TRBD2. V lost 10 bases, J lost 4 bases, and 4 bases stayed unmatched. The CDR3 contains 13 residues. Germline CDR1 and CDR2: SGHTA and FQGNSA. The CDR3 spells CATTSGGPDTQYF. The CDR3 nucleotides are TGTGCCACTACTAGCGGGGGTCCAGATACGCAGTATTTT. The entire variable domain, with the rest obtained from reference TRBV7-2 and TRBJ2-3, is as follows: GAGVSQSPSNKVTEKGKDVELRCDPISGHTALYWYRQSLGQGLEFLIYFQGNSAPDKSGLPSDRFSAERTGGSVSTLTIQRTQQEDSAVYLCATTSGGPDTQYFGPGTRLTVL.

The chain carries TRBV6-6 and TRBJ2-3; a weak D match, TRBD1 (5 bases). From germline, CDR1 is MNHNY and CDR2 SVGAGI (reference sequence). Trimming cost V 7 bases and J 6 bases, with 11 bases left between them. The CDR3 loop spans 12 amino acids. CDR3 DNA: TGTGCCAGCAACACAGGCCTGGATACGCAGTATTTT. It encodes CASNTGLDTQYF.

J is TRBJ2-1 and V is TRBV11-2; D might be TRBD2 (5 bases). The ends were cut back, 5 bases at V and 0 bases at J, with 11 bases in the middle. CDR1 is SGHAT and CDR2 is FQNNGV in the germline V gene. This CDR3 spans 15 amino acids. The CDR3 here is CASSGGLSSYNEQFF. CDR3 in DNA: TGTGCCAGCAGCGGAGGACTGAGCTCCTACAATGAGCAGTTCTTC.

The chain couples TRBV5-6 to TRBJ1-1; D is ambiguous. Looked up from germline, CDR1 is SGHDT and CDR2 is YYEEEE. The CDR3 has 13 amino acids. V lost 0 bases and J lost 0, with 3 bases in between. The DNA for the CDR3 is TGTGCCAGCAGCTTGGGCGTGAACACTGAAGCTTTCTTT. It is translated as CASSLGVNTEAFF.

V usage is TRBV2 and J usage is TRBJ2-4, with D perhaps matching TRBD2 (5 bases). The CDR3 is made up of 14 amino acids. V lost 4 bases, J lost 8 bases, and 15 bases lay in between. Germline V lookup: CDR1 SNHLY, CDR2 FYNNEI. The CDR3 region is CASSAAGVADIQYF. The CDR3, as DNA: TGTGCCAGCAGTGCGGCGGGCGTAGCTGACATTCAGTACTTC.

This clone came up a few times. The rearrangement uses TRBV6-5 and TRBJ2-7; D is ambiguous. This CDR3 has 11 residues. CDR1 is MNHEY, CDR2 SVGAGI, per germline. The ends were cut back, 5 bases at V and 2 bases at J, with 4 bases in the middle. CDR3 protein: CASSTAYEQYF. The DNA of the CDR3 is TGTGCCAGCAGTACGGCCTACGAGCAGTACTTC.

This chain joins TRBV27 and TRBJ2-3, with no clear D. Germline loops: CDR1 MNHEY, CDR2 SMNVEV (reference sequence). The CDR3 is made up of 14 amino acids. V was clipped by 5 bases and J by 0 bases, with 9 bases between them. CDR3 coding DNA: TGTGCCAGCAGTACGTGGTCTAGCACAGATACGCAGTATTTT. Its protein is CASSTWSSTDTQYF.

The chain carries TRBV6-5 and TRBJ1-3; 7 bases fit TRBD1. Germline V gene sequence: CDR1 MNHEY, CDR2 SVGAGI. The J segment lost 3 bases and the V segment lost 7 bases, leaving 6 bases of the junction unmatched. The CDR3 has 14 residues. DNA for the CDR3: TGTGCCAGCAAAGACAGGGATTTTGGAAACACCATATATTTT. This gives the protein CASKDRDFGNTIYF.

The rearrangement uses TRBV28 and TRBJ1-3, with unresolved D. V dropped 3 bases and J dropped 0 bases, with 3 bases sitting between them. CDR1 MDHEN and CDR2 SYDVKM come from the germline V gene. The CDR3 totals 13 residues. CDR3 sequence: CASSFGSGNTIYF. CDR3 nucleotides: TGTGCCAGCAGTTTTGGCTCTGGAAACACCATATATTTT.

This chain links TRBV6-1 with TRBJ2-7; 8 bases match TRBD1. Trimming took 11 bases from V and 6 from J; bases not matched to a gene: 12. The CDR3 loop spans 13 amino acids. The germline V gene encodes CDR1 MNHNS and CDR2 SASEGT. CDR3 bases: TGTGCCGGCTCAGGAGGACAGGGTGGCGAGCAGTACTTC. It is translated as CAGSGGQGGEQYF.

The chain has TRBV29-1 and TRBJ1-1; the match to TRBD1 covers 9 bases. Germline lookup yields CDR1 SQVTM and CDR2 ANQGSEA. This CDR3 is 11 amino acids long. V shed 7 bases and J 3 bases; nucleotides not matched to a gene: 0. CDR3 in amino acids: CSGTGDTEAFF. The DNA for the CDR3 is TGCAGCGGGACAGGGGACACTGAAGCTTTCTTT.

The chain is built from TRBV6-1 and TRBJ2-7; D may be TRBD1 (5 bases). Germline lookup yields CDR1 MNHNS and CDR2 SASEGT. The CDR3 has 15 residues. Deletions cut 7 bases from V and 2 bases from J, with 18 bases between. The CDR3 DNA sequence: TGTGCCAGCATGGACACAGATCTCTTTGCCTACGAGCAGTACTTC. This gives the protein CASMDTDLFAYEQYF.

The chain couples TRBV7-7 to TRBJ2-5; maybe TRBD1 (7 bases). The germline V gene encodes CDR1 SSHAT and CDR2 FNYEAQ (reference sequence). V was clipped by 0 bases and J by 2 bases, with 10 bases between them. This CDR3 is 15 amino acids long. CDR3 loop: CASSLAAGGQETQYF. DNA of the CDR3: TGTGCCAGCAGCTTAGCGGCAGGGGGGCAAGAGACCCAGTACTTC.

The gene calls are TRBV11-3 and TRBJ2-1; D gene unclear. V was trimmed by 4 bases and J by 2 bases, leaving 15 bases between them. Germline lookup yields CDR1 SGHNT and CDR2 YENEEA. CDR3 length: 16 residues. The CDR3 is CASSSSWDPPYNEQFF. In DNA form, the CDR3 reads TGTGCCAGCAGCTCCAGTTGGGATCCCCCCTACAATGAGCAGTTCTTC.

The V and J genes are TRBV19 and TRBJ2-3; 10 bases align to TRBD2. In germline, CDR1 is LNHDA, CDR2 SQIVND (reference sequence). The ends lost 4 bases at V and 2 bases at J; junction bases unmatched: 6. The CDR3 extends over 16 amino acids. The CDR3 reads CASSTSGGEFTDTQYF. CDR3 sequence (DNA): TGTGCCAGTAGTACTAGCGGGGGAGAATTCACAGATACGCAGTATTTT.

This chain links TRBV6-6 with TRBJ1-2; D unresolved. V gave up 6 bases and J gave up 3 bases, with 14 bases separating them. Germline CDR1 MNHNY, CDR2 SVGAGI (reference sequence). The CDR3 is made up of 14 amino acids. CDR3 bases: TGTGCCAGCAGCTCCCAGGCGGTGGACTATGGCTACACCTTC. Translating it yields CASSSQAVDYGYTF.

The chain is built from TRBV30 and TRBJ2-3; D call uncertain. The CDR3 sequence is 12 residues long. Germline assignment: CDR1 GTSNPN and CDR2 SVGIG (reference sequence). With 1 base removed from V and 2 bases from J, the gap between germline ends came to 4 bases. The CDR3 DNA follows: TGTGCCTGGAGTGCCTTCACAGATACGCAGTATTTT. Translated: CAWSAFTDTQYF.